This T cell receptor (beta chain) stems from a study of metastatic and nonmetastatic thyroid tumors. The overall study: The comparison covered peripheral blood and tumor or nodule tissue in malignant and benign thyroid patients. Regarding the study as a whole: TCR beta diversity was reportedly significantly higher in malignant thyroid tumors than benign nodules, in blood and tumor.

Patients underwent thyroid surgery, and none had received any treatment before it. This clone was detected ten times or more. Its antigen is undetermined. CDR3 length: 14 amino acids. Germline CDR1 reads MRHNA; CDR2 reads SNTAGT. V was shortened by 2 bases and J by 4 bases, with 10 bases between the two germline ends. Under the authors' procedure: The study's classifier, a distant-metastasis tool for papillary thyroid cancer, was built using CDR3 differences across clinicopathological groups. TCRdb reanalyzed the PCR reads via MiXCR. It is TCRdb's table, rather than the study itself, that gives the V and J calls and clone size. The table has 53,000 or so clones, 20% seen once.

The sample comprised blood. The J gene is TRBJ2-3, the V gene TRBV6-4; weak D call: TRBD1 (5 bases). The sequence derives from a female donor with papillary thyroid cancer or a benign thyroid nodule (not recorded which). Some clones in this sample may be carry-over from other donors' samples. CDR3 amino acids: CASSDRGEADTQYF. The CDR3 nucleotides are TGTGCCAGCAGTGACAGGGGTGAGGCAGATACGCAGTATTTT.